Listed here is a single T cell receptor (beta chain). The data are from a study of shared clonotypes between healthy human individuals. CDR1 is SGHNT, CDR2 YYREEE, per germline (reference sequence). The trim removed 0 bases at V and 1 base at J, leaving 1 base unmatched. The CDR3 totals 15 residues. The data were produced by immunoSEQ multiplex PCR, yet TCRdb's version contains in-frame clones alone and is incomplete. The sample includes about 1.1 million clones, approximately 77% of them seen just once. The chain links TRBV5-4 to TRBJ2-3, with TRBD2 identical over 8 bases. The sequencing input was memory CD4+ T cells from PBMCs. The sample's subset: CD45RA-negative fraction. This clonotype was sampled from a man younger than 30 in good health. Some clones in this sample may be carry-over from other donors' samples. The CDR3 protein is CASSLEAGGTDTQYF. CDR3 nucleotide sequence: TGTGCCAGCAGCTTGGAAGCGGGAGGCACAGATACGCAGTATTTT.